This T cell receptor beta chain emerged from a study of shared clonotypes between healthy human individuals. In the original analysis: ImmunoSEQ junction-only sequences lacked quality scores, so their filtering differed. Profiled with immunoSEQ multiplex PCR; TCRdb holds only in-frame clones, not every one. The DNA gave D and trimming, while V, J and clone size come from that table. The table has about 1.5 million clones, roughly 98% seen once. The sequence derives from a young man in good health. Sequencing was done on a sample of naive CD4+ T cells sorted from blood. Subset of the sample: CD45RA+ positively selected.

The CDR3 DNA sequence: TGTGCCAGCAGTGAACCGGGACTAACTAGCACAGATACGCAGTATTTT. As protein: CASSEPGLTSTDTQYF. This chain uses TRBV28 with TRBJ2-3; 7 bases align to TRBD2. CDR1 and CDR2 from the germline V gene are MDHEN and SYDVKM. There are 16 residues in the CDR3. Trimming cost V 5 bases and J 0 bases; bases outside gene matches: 8.